The source of this T cell receptor beta chain is a study of shared clonotypes between healthy human individuals. About the research overall: The donors, two women and three men, were aged 18 to 49. Study-level findings and limits: Sequencing depth was expected to affect clonotype sharing among donors.

Worth noting for this clone: The antigen is not known.

The ends were cut back, 0 bases at V and 10 bases at J, with 15 bases in the middle. CDR1 is LGHNA, CDR2 YSLEER, per germline. The CDR3 runs to 14 residues. The method was immunoSEQ multiplex PCR; TCRdb's version includes in-frame clones alone and lacks a portion of them. The table includes about 960,000 clones, about 80% detected once. The J gene is TRBJ1-1, the V gene TRBV4-3; tentatively, D is TRBD1 (5 bases). The sequenced sample consisted of memory CD4+ T cells sorted from blood. The subset denotes: CD45RA-negative fraction. The clonotype comes from a man aged 18 to 29 in good health. The chain's CDR3 is CASSQEKGLGGAFF. CDR3 DNA sequence: TGCGCCAGCAGCCAAGAAAAGGGCCTGGGGGGAGCTTTCTTT.